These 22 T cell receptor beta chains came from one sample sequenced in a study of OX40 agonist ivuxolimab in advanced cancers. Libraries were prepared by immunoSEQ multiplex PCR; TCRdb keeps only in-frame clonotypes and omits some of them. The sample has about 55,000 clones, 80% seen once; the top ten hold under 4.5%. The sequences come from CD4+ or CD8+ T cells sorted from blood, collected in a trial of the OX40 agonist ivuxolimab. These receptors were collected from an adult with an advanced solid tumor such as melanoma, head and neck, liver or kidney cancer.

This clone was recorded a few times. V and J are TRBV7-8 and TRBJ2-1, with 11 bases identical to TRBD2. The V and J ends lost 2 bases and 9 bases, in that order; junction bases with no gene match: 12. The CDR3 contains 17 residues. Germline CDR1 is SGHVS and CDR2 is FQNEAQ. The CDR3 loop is CASSLSRLAGGTGEQFF. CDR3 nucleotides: TGTGCCAGCAGCTTATCGCGGCTAGCGGGGGGAACAGGTGAGCAGTTCTTC.

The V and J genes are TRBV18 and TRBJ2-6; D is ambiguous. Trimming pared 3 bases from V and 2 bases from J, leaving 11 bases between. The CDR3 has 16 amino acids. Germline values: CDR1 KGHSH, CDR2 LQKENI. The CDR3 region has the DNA TGTGCCAGCTCACCCGTGGGGTCGGCTGGGGCCAACGTCCTGACTTTC. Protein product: CASSPVGSAGANVLTF.

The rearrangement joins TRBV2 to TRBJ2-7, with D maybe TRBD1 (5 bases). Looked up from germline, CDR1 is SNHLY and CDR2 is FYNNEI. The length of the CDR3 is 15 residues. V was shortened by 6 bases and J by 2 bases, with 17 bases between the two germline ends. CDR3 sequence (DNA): TGTGCCAGCAGAGATCCAGGGTTAGGGGCCTACGAGCAGTACTTC. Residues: CASRDPGLGAYEQYF.

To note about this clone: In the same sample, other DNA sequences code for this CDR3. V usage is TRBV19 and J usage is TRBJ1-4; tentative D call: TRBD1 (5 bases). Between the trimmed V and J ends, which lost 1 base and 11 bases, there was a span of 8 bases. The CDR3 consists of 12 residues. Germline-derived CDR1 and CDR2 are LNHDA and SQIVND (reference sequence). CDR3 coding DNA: TGTGCCAGTAGTATAGGGGGGAAGAAACTGTTTTTT. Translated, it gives CASSIGGKKLFF.

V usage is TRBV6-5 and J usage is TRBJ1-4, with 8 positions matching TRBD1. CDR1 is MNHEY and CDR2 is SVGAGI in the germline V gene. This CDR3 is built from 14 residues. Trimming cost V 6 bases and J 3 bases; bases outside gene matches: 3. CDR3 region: CASRPTGANEKLFF. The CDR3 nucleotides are TGTGCCAGCAGGCCGACAGGGGCTAATGAAAAACTGTTTTTT.

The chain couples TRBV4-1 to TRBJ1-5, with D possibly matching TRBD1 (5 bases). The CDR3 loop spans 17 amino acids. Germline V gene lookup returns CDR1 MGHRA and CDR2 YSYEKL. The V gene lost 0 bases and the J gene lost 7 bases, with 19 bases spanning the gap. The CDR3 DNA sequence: TGCGCCAGCAGCCAAGAAGGGGTCAGGGCCACGGGGCAGCCCCAGCATTTT. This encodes CASSQEGVRATGQPQHF.

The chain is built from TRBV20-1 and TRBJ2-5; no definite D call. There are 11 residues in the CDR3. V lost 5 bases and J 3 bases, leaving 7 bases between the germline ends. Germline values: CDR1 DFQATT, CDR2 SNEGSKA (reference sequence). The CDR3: CSAHLEETQYF. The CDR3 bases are TGCAGTGCTCACTTAGAAGAGACCCAGTACTTC.

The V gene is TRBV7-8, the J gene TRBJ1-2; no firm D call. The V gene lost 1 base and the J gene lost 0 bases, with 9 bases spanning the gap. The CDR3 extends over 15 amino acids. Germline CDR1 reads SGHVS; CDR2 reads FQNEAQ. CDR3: CASSLGRWANYGYTF. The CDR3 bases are TGTGCCAGCAGCTTAGGACGGTGGGCTAACTATGGCTACACCTTC.

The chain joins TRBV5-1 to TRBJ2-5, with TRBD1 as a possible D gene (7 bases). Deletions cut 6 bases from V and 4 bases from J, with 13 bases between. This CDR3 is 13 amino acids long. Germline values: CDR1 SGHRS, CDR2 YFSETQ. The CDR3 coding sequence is TGCGCCAGCAACTTCCAGGGGGGAGAGACCCAGTACTTC. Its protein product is CASNFQGGETQYF.

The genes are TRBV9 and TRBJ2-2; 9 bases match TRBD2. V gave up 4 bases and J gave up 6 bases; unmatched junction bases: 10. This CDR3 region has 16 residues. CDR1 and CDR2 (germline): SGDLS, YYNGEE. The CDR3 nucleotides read TGTGCCAGCAGCCCGGGGGGCGGGAGGGGTCCCGGGGAGCTGTTTTTT. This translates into CASSPGGGRGPGELFF.

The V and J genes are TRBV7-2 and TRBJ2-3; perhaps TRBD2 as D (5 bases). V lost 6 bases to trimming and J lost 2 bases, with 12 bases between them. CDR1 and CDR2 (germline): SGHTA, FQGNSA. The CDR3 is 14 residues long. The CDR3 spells CASSLSRVTDTQYF. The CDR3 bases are TGTGCCAGCAGTTTATCGAGGGTCACAGATACGCAGTATTTT.

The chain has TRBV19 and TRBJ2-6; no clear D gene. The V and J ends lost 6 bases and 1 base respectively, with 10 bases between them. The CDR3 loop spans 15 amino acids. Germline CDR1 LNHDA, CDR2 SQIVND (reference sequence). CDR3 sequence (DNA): TGTGCCAGTAGCCCCCGTAGTTCTGGGGCCAACGTCCTGACTTTC. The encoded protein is CASSPRSSGANVLTF.

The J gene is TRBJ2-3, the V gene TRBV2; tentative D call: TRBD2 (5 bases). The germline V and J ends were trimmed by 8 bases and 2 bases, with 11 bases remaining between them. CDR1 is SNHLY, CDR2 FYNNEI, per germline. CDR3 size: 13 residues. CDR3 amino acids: CASWTPNTDTQYF. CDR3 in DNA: TGTGCCAGCTGGACTCCGAACACAGATACGCAGTATTTT.

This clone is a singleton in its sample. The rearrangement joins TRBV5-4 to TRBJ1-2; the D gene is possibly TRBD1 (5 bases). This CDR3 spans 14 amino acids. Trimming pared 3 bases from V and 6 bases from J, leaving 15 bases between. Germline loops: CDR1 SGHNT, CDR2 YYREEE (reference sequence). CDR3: CASSWEARANGYTF. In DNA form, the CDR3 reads TGTGCCAGCAGCTGGGAGGCCAGGGCCAATGGCTACACCTTC. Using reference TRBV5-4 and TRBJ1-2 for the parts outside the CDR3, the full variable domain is ETGVTQSPTHLIKTRGQQVTLRCSSQSGHNTVSWYQQALGQGPQFIFQYYREEENGRGNFPPRFSGLQFPNYSSELNVNALELDDSALYLCASSWEARANGYTFGSGTRLTVV.

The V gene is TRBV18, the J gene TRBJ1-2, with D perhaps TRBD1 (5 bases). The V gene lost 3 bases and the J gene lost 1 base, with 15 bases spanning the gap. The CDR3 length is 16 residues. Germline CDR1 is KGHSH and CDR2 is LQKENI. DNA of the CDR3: TGTGCCAGCTCACCGGGGCGGAATCGGGATAACTATGGCTACACCTTC. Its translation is CASSPGRNRDNYGYTF.

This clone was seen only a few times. The CDR3 region is CASSLPGGTGEAFF. Written as DNA, the CDR3 is TGTGCCAGCAGCCTGCCGGGAGGGACAGGGGAAGCTTTCTTT. J is TRBJ1-1 and V is TRBV5-6; 9 positions match TRBD1. Germline V CDR1 and CDR2: SGHDT, YYEEEE. The trim removed 4 bases at V and 8 bases at J, leaving 9 bases unmatched. The CDR3 consists of 14 residues.

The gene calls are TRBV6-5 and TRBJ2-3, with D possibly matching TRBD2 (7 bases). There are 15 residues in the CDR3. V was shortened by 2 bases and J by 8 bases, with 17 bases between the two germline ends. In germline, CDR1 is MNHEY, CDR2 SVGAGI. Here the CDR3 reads CASSYATQGRGTQYF. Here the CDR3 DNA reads TGTGCCAGCAGTTACGCGACCCAGGGGAGGGGTACGCAGTATTTT.

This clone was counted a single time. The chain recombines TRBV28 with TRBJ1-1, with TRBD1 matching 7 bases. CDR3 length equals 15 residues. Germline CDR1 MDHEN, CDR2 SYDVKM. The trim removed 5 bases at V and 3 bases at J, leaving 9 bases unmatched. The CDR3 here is CASSLSHRGDTEAFF. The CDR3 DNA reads TGTGCCAGCAGTCTAAGCCACAGGGGCGACACTGAAGCTTTCTTT.

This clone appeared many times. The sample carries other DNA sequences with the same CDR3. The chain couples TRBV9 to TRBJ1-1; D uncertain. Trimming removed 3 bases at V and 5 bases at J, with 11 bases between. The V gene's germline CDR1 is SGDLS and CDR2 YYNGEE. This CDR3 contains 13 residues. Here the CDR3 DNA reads TGTGCCAGCAGCGCCCGGACGAGAACTGAAGCTTTCTTT. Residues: CASSARTRTEAFF.

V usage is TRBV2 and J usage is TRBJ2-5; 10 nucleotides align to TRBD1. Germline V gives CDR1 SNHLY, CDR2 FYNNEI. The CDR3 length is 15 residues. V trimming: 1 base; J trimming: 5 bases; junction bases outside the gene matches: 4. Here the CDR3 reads CASSEGQGAFETQYF. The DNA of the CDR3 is TGTGCCAGCAGTGAAGGACAGGGGGCTTTTGAGACCCAGTACTTC.

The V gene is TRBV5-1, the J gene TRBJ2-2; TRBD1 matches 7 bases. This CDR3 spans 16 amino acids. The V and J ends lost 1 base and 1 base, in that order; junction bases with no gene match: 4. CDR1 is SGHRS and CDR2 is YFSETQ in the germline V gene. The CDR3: CASSLRDSGNTGELFF. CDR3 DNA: TGCGCCAGCAGCTTGCGGGACAGCGGGAACACCGGGGAGCTGTTTTTT.

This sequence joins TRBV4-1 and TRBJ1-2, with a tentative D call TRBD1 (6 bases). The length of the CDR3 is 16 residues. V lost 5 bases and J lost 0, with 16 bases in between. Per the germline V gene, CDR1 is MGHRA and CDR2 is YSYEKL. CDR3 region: CASSLPGGRANYGYTF. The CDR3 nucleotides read TGCGCCAGCAGCTTGCCTGGGGGCAGGGCTAACTATGGCTACACCTTC.